The 31 T cell receptor beta chains reported below all come from one sample, sequenced in a study of blood T cell repertoires in COVID-19. TCRdb keeps only in-frame clones here, not all; method: immunoSEQ multiplex PCR. The sample includes around 91,000 clones, about 85% of them seen just once. Input material: peripheral blood. These receptors came from a human donor in a cohort sampled during active COVID-19.

This clone has more than one count but fewer than ten. The CDR3 here is CATSEGGEDTQYF. The CDR3 DNA is TGTGCCACCAGTGAAGGGGGGGAAGATACGCAGTATTTT. This chain links TRBV24-1 with TRBJ2-3, with a possible D match to TRBD2 (7 bases). V lost 4 bases and J lost 5, with 9 bases in between. The germline V gene encodes CDR1 KGHDR and CDR2 SFDVKD. This CDR3 comprises 13 residues.

Here the CDR3 DNA reads TGTGCCAGCAGTTTACGTCCAGGGGGTCACTACAACGGGGAGCTGTTTTTT. Encoded protein: CASSLRPGGHYNGELFF. The rearrangement joins TRBV28 to TRBJ2-2, with 7 bases fitting TRBD1. Unmatched junction bases numbered 13, after V lost 2 bases and J lost 7 bases. CDR1 and CDR2 from the germline V gene are MDHEN and SYDVKM. The CDR3 has 17 amino acids.

The V call is TRBV29-1, the J call TRBJ1-1, with a possible D match to TRBD1 (5 bases). CDR1 and CDR2 (germline): SQVTM, ANQGSEA. Trimming shortened V by 6 bases and J by 5 bases, and 25 bases separated the two germline ends. This CDR3 region has 16 residues. DNA of the CDR3: TGCAGCGTCTTTGGGGGGACGGTGGAGGCCCAAACTGAAGCTTTCTTT. Protein sequence: CSVFGGTVEAQTEAFF.

The chain recombines TRBV7-2 with TRBJ2-7; tentatively, D is TRBD1 (6 bases). The V end was cut by 5 bases, the J end by 2 bases, with 13 bases between. Germline-derived CDR1 and CDR2 are SGHTA and FQGNSA. The CDR3 spans 14 residues. CDR3 loop: CASSPRGRAYEQYF. The DNA for the CDR3 is TGTGCCAGCAGCCCCAGGGGTAGGGCCTACGAGCAGTACTTC.

The V call is TRBV27, the J call TRBJ1-3; TRBD1 matches 7 bases. Unmatched junction bases numbered 13, after V lost 8 bases and J lost 3 bases. The CDR3 is made up of 16 amino acids. Germline loops: CDR1 MNHEY, CDR2 SMNVEV (reference sequence). For the CDR3, the DNA is TGTGCCAGCGGACAGACAGGGCCTAGTGTTGGAAACACCATATATTTT. Protein sequence: CASGQTGPSVGNTIYF.

V and J are TRBV28 and TRBJ2-3; maybe TRBD2 (6 bases). CDR3 length: 13 amino acids. The V gene lost 3 bases and the J gene lost 4 bases, with 8 bases spanning the gap. Germline V gene data show CDR1 as MDHEN and CDR2 as SYDVKM. CDR3 coding DNA: TGTGCCAGCAGTTTGTCGGGGGCAGATACGCAGTATTTT. This sequence encodes CASSLSGADTQYF.

Note on this clone: The junction departs from the called germline gene at one end, perhaps through a read error. The V gene is TRBV7-2, the J gene TRBJ2-7; 9 bases map to TRBD1. The CDR3 is made up of 15 amino acids. Germline V gives CDR1 SGHTA, CDR2 FQGNSA. The CDR3 spells CASRLGGQGTYEQYF. Here the CDR3 DNA reads TGTGCCAGCAGGTTAGGAGGACAGGGGACCTACGAGCAGTACTTC.

This clone came up once. The genes are TRBV5-1 and TRBJ2-1; 7 nucleotides align to TRBD1. Germline lookup yields CDR1 SGHRS and CDR2 YFSETQ. Unmatched junction bases numbered 2, after V lost 3 bases and J lost 2 bases. The CDR3 is 14 residues long. The CDR3 coding sequence is TGCGCCAGCAGCTCGGGACAGACCTACAATGAGCAGTTCTTC. Its translation: CASSSGQTYNEQFF.

This chain's CDR3 is CAWSVPATRETQYF. CDR3 sequence (DNA): TGTGCCTGGAGTGTACCGGCAACCAGGGAGACCCAGTACTTC. The J gene is TRBJ2-5, the V gene TRBV30; D gene ambiguous. V was shortened by 0 bases and J by 5 bases, with 13 bases between the two germline ends. Germline values: CDR1 GTSNPN, CDR2 SVGIG (reference sequence). The CDR3 covers 14 residues.

This chain connects TRBV20-1 to TRBJ2-7; the D gene is possibly TRBD2 (6 bases). This CDR3 region has 14 residues. Germline V gives CDR1 DFQATT, CDR2 SNEGSKA (reference sequence). V shed 3 bases and J shed 6 bases, with 18 bases lying between them. DNA of the CDR3: TGCAGTGCTAGTAGGGCGGGGTTGTCTGGCGAGCAGTACTTC. It codes for CSASRAGLSGEQYF.

This rearrangement joins TRBV19 to TRBJ1-5; D is unclear. Trimming removed 7 bases from V and 7 bases from J, with 17 bases in between. The germline CDR1 and CDR2 sequences are LNHDA and SQIVND (reference sequence). This CDR3 region has 14 residues. CDR3 sequence (DNA): TGTGCCAGTACCCTTAGCGCTAACGGGCAGCCCCAGCATTTT. It specifies CASTLSANGQPQHF.

This chain joins TRBV7-3 and TRBJ2-1, with 8 bases fitting TRBD2. There are 14 residues in the CDR3. Germline lookup yields CDR1 SGHTA and CDR2 FQGTGA. Trimming removed 1 base from V and 5 bases from J; junction bases left unmatched: 1. This CDR3 reads CASSLSGGNNEQFF. CDR3 sequence (DNA): TGTGCCAGCAGCTTAAGCGGGGGGAACAATGAGCAGTTCTTC.

This clone was recorded a few times. The gene calls are TRBV5-1 and TRBJ2-3, with 7 bases aligning to TRBD2. J lost 5 bases, V lost 0 bases, and 9 bases had no gene match. Germline values: CDR1 SGHRS, CDR2 YFSETQ. The CDR3 is 16 residues long. The CDR3 here is CASSLDKAGAIDTQYF. The CDR3 bases are TGCGCCAGCAGCTTGGATAAGGCGGGAGCAATAGATACGCAGTATTTT.

The chain employs TRBV6-1 and TRBJ2-3; D perhaps matches TRBD2 (7 bases). The V gene's germline CDR1 is MNHNS and CDR2 SASEGT. This CDR3 has 17 amino acids. The germline V and J ends were trimmed by 2 bases and 6 bases, with 21 bases remaining between them. CDR3 DNA sequence: TGTGCCAGCAGTGAACCGCGGGATTCGGGGGGCCGTGATACGCAGTATTTT. Translated: CASSEPRDSGGRDTQYF.

This clone showed up just a few times. The chain combines TRBV9 with TRBJ2-1; 8 nucleotides align to TRBD2. The CDR3 has 15 residues. Germline loops: CDR1 SGDLS, CDR2 YYNGEE. With 3 bases clipped from V and 2 bases from J, the junction kept 4 bases outside the gene matches. The CDR3 loop reads CASSASGSTYNEQFF. Written as DNA, the CDR3 is TGTGCCAGCAGCGCAAGCGGGAGCACCTACAATGAGCAGTTCTTC.

This chain uses TRBV5-4 with TRBJ1-1; the match to TRBD1 covers 7 bases. V was pared by 0 bases and J by 1 base, with 0 bases of the junction left unmatched. The germline CDR1 and CDR2 sequences are SGHNT and YYREEE (reference sequence). The CDR3 contains 14 residues. CDR3 in DNA: TGTGCCAGCAGCTTGGACAGGGGGAACACTGAAGCTTTCTTT. It codes for CASSLDRGNTEAFF.

The chain links TRBV29-1 to TRBJ1-1, with 8 nucleotides matching TRBD1. The germline gives CDR1 SQVTM, CDR2 ANQGSEA. V dropped 5 bases and J dropped 8; count of bases not matched to a gene: 7. The CDR3 sequence is 12 residues long. CDR3 loop: CSVSQGGGEAFF. CDR3 bases: TGCAGCGTTTCACAGGGGGGTGGAGAAGCTTTCTTT.

The rearrangement uses TRBV6-5 and TRBJ2-2, with D unclear. This CDR3 region has 15 residues. Germline loops: CDR1 MNHEY, CDR2 SVGAGI. Trimming stripped 0 bases from V and 0 bases from J, with 5 bases between. DNA of the CDR3: TGTGCCAGCAGTTACTCCTTCGCGAACACCGGGGAGCTGTTTTTT. Protein sequence: CASSYSFANTGELFF.

The sample holds one count of this clone. The chain recombines TRBV30 with TRBJ2-7; D gene ambiguous. The CDR3 loop spans 16 amino acids. V lost 0 bases and J lost 0, with 15 bases in between. The germline gives CDR1 GTSNPN, CDR2 SVGIG (reference sequence). CDR3 region: CAWSVRASTRSYEQYF. CDR3 coding DNA: TGTGCCTGGAGTGTACGAGCGTCAACCCGCTCCTACGAGCAGTACTTC. Full variable domain (missing parts from reference TRBV30 and TRBJ2-7): SQTIHQWPATLVQPVGSPLSLECTVEGTSNPNLYWYRQAAGRGLQLLFYSVGIGQISSEVPQNLSASRPQDRQFILSSKKLLLSDSGFYLCAWSVRASTRSYEQYFGPGTRLTVT.

J is TRBJ1-2 and V is TRBV30; D is ambiguous. Germline loops: CDR1 GTSNPN, CDR2 SVGIG (reference sequence). Trimming shortened V by 2 bases and J by 0 bases, and 13 bases separated the two germline ends. The CDR3 covers 15 residues. As DNA, the CDR3 is TGTGCCTGGAGTTCGCCGGGGAGTGCTAACTATGGCTACACCTTC. It yields the protein CAWSSPGSANYGYTF.

This clone was observed a handful of times. J is TRBJ2-5 and V is TRBV13; the D gene is possibly TRBD1 (5 bases). The CDR3 has 18 residues. Germline CDR1 is PRHDT and CDR2 is FYEKMQ (reference sequence). The V end lost 2 bases, the J end lost 3 bases, and 22 bases lay between the germline ends. The CDR3: CASSLSNADGSREETQYF. As DNA, the CDR3 is TGTGCCAGCAGCTTATCGAATGCCGACGGAAGCAGGGAAGAGACCCAGTACTTC.

This clone was picked up one time. This rearrangement joins TRBV12-3 or TRBV12-4 to TRBJ2-1; D gene uncertain. CDR3 length: 13 amino acids. Between the trimmed V and J ends, which lost 5 bases and 10 bases, there was a span of 15 bases. The CDR3 nucleotides read TGTGCCAGCAGTCCTCCTCCGTCTTCCGAGCAGTTCTTC. Protein sequence: CASSPPPSSEQFF.

As DNA, the CDR3 is TGTGCCAGCAGCTTGCGAGGTATAAACACCGGGGAGCTGTTTTTT. Protein sequence: CASSLRGINTGELFF. This chain links TRBV5-5 with TRBJ2-2; no clear D. Germline-derived CDR1 and CDR2 are SGHKS and YYEKEE (reference sequence). V was trimmed by 1 base and J by 2 bases, leaving 9 bases between them. CDR3 size: 15 residues.

The chain has TRBV7-9 and TRBJ1-1; 8 nucleotides match TRBD1. The CDR3 totals 13 residues. V lost 9 bases and J lost 2; bases outside the gene matches: 5. CDR1 and CDR2 from the germline V gene are SEHNR and FQNEAQ (reference sequence). The CDR3 DNA is TGTGCCAGTACTACAGGGGGTAACACTGAAGCTTTCTTT. Encoded protein: CASTTGGNTEAFF.

The chain recombines TRBV4-2 with TRBJ1-1; D perhaps matches TRBD1 (6 bases). The CDR3 totals 14 residues. Germline CDR1 and CDR2: LGHNA and YNFKEQ. The ends were cut back, 1 base at V and 6 bases at J, with 12 bases in the middle. The CDR3 nucleotides are TGTGCCAGCAGCCAAGTAGCAGGGGCGGCTGAAGCTTTCTTT. This encodes CASSQVAGAAEAFF.

This clone was counted between two and nine times. The chain is built from TRBV27 and TRBJ1-1; tentatively, D is TRBD1 (5 bases). The CDR3 runs 18 residues. CDR1 is MNHEY and CDR2 is SMNVEV in the germline V gene (reference sequence). The ends were cut back, 1 base at V and 0 bases at J, with 18 bases in the middle. CDR3 sequence: CASSLWFGGRRMNTEAFF. The CDR3 nucleotides are TGTGCCAGCAGTTTATGGTTCGGGGGTCGGCGGATGAACACTGAAGCTTTCTTT.

This chain joins TRBV28 and TRBJ2-5; weak D call: TRBD2 (5 bases). CDR3 length: 14 amino acids. V was pared by 6 bases and J by 5 bases, with 16 bases between. Per germline, CDR1 MDHEN and CDR2 SYDVKM. The CDR3 nucleotides read TGTGCCAGCAGCCCTCGCGCGGGTGGGGAGACCCAGTACTTC. This encodes CASSPRAGGETQYF.

The chain links TRBV14 to TRBJ1-2; D remains unclear. Germline V gives CDR1 SGHDN, CDR2 FVKESK. The CDR3 extends over 14 amino acids. Trimming removed 5 bases at V and 4 bases at J, with 14 bases between. The CDR3 is CASSSSEALYGYTF. The DNA of the CDR3 is TGTGCCAGCAGCTCATCGGAGGCCCTCTATGGCTACACCTTC.

The chain is built from TRBV9 and TRBJ2-1; TRBD1 matches at 8 bases. CDR3 size: 15 residues. Germline CDR1 is SGDLS and CDR2 is YYNGEE. V was pared by 2 bases and J by 0 bases, with 1 base of the junction left unmatched. CDR3 sequence (DNA): TGTGCCAGCAGCGTTACAGGGGGCTCCTACAATGAGCAGTTCTTC. Its translation is CASSVTGGSYNEQFF.

This sequence joins TRBV4-1 and TRBJ2-1; TRBD2 matches 9 bases. This CDR3 region has 19 residues. The V gene's germline CDR1 is MGHRA and CDR2 YSYEKL. V shed 4 bases, J shed 0 bases, and the junction held 13 bases outside the gene matches. This CDR3 is CASSPGRTSASPSYNEQFF. The CDR3 DNA reads as TGCGCCAGCAGCCCAGGTAGGACTAGCGCCTCACCCTCCTACAATGAGCAGTTCTTC.

This chain joins TRBV7-9 and TRBJ2-5, with 8 bases aligning to TRBD2. The CDR3 has 18 amino acids. Looked up from germline, CDR1 is SEHNR and CDR2 is FQNEAQ (reference sequence). Losses at the gene ends were 0 bases for V and 7 bases for J; bases not matched to a gene: 16. The chain's CDR3 is CASSLARDYSGVVGTQYF. CDR3 DNA sequence: TGTGCCAGCAGCTTAGCGCGGGACTATAGCGGGGTAGTGGGGACCCAGTACTTC.